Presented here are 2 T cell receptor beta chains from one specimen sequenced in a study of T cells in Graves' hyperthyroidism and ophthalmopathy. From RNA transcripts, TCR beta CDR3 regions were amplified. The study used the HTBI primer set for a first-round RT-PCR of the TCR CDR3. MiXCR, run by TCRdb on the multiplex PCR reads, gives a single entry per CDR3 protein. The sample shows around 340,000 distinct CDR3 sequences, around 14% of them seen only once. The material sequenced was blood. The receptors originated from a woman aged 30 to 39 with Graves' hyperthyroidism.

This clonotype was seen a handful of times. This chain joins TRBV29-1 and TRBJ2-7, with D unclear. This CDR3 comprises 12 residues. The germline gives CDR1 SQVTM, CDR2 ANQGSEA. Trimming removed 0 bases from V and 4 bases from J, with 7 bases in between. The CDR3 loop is CSVEDGFYEQYF. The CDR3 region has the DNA TGCAGCGTTGAAGACGGGTTTTACGAGCAGTACTTC.

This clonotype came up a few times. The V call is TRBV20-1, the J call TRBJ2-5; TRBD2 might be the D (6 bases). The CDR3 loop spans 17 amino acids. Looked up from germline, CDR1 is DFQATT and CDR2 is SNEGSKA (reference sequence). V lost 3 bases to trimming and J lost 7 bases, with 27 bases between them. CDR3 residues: CSASPPEGLPIRATQYF. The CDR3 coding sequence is TGCAGTGCTAGTCCCCCGGAGGGCCTCCCCATTCGAGCGACCCAGTACTTC.